This T cell receptor (beta chain) derives from a study of CD8+ T cells in alopecia areata. Study background: It was oral tofacitinib, at 5 to 10 mg twice daily, that treated patients received. Tofacitinib ran 6 to 18 months, followed by 6 months off drug. General observations from the study: For lesional scalp, especially alopecia totalis/universalis, clonality was higher than in normal scalp. The study found TCR sharing across patients less clear than in mice, possibly for HLA reasons.

V was clipped by 8 bases and J by 2 bases, with 13 bases between them. Germline V lookup: CDR1 MNHNY, CDR2 SVGAGI (reference sequence). The CDR3 runs to 13 residues. cDNA reverse transcribed from extracted RNA served as the sequencing template. Repertoires were generated with immunoSEQ multiplex PCR, while TCRdb's copy carries only in-frame clones and drops some. This sample carries over 15,000 clones, more than 50% of them seen once, and the ten largest clones take approximately 6.3%. This clone has more than one count but fewer than ten. Its antigen is not identified. Alopecia areata patients gave lesional scalp punch biopsies and peripheral blood samples.

This clonotype originated in a human donor with alopecia areata. The chain combines TRBV6-6 with TRBJ2-7; D unresolved. The sample in question was skin, obtained at week 0. Here the CDR3 reads CASLGRTTYEQYF. CDR3 nucleotide sequence: TGTGCCAGCCTAGGACGTACTACCTACGAGCAGTACTTC.